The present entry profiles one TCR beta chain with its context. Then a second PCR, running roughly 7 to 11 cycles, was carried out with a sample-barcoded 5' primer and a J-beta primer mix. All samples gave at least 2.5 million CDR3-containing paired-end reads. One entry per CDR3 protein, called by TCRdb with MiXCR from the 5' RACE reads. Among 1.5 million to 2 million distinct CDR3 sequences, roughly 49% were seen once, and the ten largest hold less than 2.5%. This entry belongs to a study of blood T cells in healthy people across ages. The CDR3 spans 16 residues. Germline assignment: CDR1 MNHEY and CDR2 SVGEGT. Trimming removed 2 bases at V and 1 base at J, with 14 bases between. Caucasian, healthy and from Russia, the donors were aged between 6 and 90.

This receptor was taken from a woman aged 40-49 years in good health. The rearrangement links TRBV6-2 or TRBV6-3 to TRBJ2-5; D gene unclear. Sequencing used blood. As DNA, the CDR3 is TGTGCCAGCAGTTACGGCCTTGGCGGAGTCCAAGAGACCCAGTACTTC. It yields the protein CASSYGLGGVQETQYF.